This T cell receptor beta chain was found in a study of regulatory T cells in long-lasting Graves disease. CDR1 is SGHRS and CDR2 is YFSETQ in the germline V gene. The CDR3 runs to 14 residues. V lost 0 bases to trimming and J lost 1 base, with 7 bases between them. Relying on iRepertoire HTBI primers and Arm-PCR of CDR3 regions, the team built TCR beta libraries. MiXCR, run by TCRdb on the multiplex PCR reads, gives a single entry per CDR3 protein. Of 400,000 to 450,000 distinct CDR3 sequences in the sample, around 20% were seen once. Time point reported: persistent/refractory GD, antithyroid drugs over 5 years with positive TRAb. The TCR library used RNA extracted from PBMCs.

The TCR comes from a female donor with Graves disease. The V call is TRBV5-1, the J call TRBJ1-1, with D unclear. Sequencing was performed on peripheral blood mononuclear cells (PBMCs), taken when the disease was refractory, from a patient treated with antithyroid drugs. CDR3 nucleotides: TGCGCCAGCAGCTTGGCCGAAGGGAACACTGAAGCTTTCTTT. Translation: CASSLAEGNTEAFF.